The rows below give T cell receptor beta chains drawn from one sample of a study of control samples from healthy donors and cancer patients. Some clones are missing from TCRdb's copy, which holds only in-frame ones; the method was immunoSEQ multiplex PCR. The table has around 81,000 clones, roughly 93% seen once. Sequenced: blood. These receptors all stem from a woman in her 30s in good health. CDR3s include the opening cysteine and the closing phenylalanine or tryptophan. Fields, in order: J gene, V gene, clone size, D gene, CDR3 protein, CDR3 DNA. A D gene is named only where the DNA matches it firmly. Some rows have no size entry. The others give once, few or many, or a class for an expanded clone.

j_gene: TRBJ1-4
v_gene: TRBV5-1
abundance: -
d_gene: -
CDR3aa: CASSLAGGGNEKLFF
CDR3nt: TGCGCCAGCAGCTTGGCAGGCGGGGGGAATGAAAAACTGTTTTTT

j_gene: TRBJ2-1
v_gene: TRBV7-3
abundance: -
d_gene: TRBD2
CDR3aa: CASSSGTSGSPGYNEQFF
CDR3nt: TGTGCCAGCAGCTCCGGGACTAGCGGGAGCCCGGGGTACAATGAGCAGTTCTTC

j_gene: TRBJ1-6
v_gene: TRBV27
abundance: -
d_gene: -
CDR3aa: CASSLEGRVGSPLHF
CDR3nt: TGTGCCAGCAGTTTAGAAGGGAGGGTAGGTTCACCCCTCCACTTT

j_gene: TRBJ2-1
v_gene: TRBV9
abundance: -
d_gene: TRBD2
CDR3aa: CASSVEGTRRYEQFF
CDR3nt: TGTGCCAGCAGCGTAGAGGGGACTAGACGCTATGAGCAGTTCTTC

j_gene: TRBJ2-5
v_gene: TRBV30
abundance: -
d_gene: -
CDR3aa: CAWGLGDYHVHF
CDR3nt: TGTGCCTGGGGCCTCGGGGATTACCACGTCCACTTC

j_gene: TRBJ1-3
v_gene: TRBV6-5
abundance: -
d_gene: -
CDR3aa: CASSYSPIGLGNTIYF
CDR3nt: TGTGCCAGCAGTTACTCTCCAATCGGGTTAGGAAACACCATATATTTT

j_gene: TRBJ1-2
v_gene: TRBV24-1
abundance: few
d_gene: TRBD1
CDR3aa: CATSVGDSETYGYTF
CDR3nt: TGTGCCACCAGTGTGGGGGACAGTGAGACCTATGGCTACACCTTC

j_gene: TRBJ1-4
v_gene: TRBV6-5
abundance: once
d_gene: -
CDR3aa: CASSYPEPDEKLFF
CDR3nt: TGTGCCAGCAGTTACCCAGAGCCGGATGAAAAACTGTTTTTT

j_gene: TRBJ1-2
v_gene: TRBV5-1
abundance: -
d_gene: -
CDR3aa: CASSLMGANYGYTF
CDR3nt: TGCGCCAGCAGCTTGATGGGAGCTAACTATGGCTACACCTTC

j_gene: TRBJ2-1
v_gene: TRBV6-5
abundance: few
d_gene: -
CDR3aa: CASNRVTYNEQFF
CDR3nt: TGTGCCAGCAATCGGGTTACCTACAATGAGCAGTTCTTC

j_gene: TRBJ2-5
v_gene: TRBV5-5
abundance: -
d_gene: TRBD1
CDR3aa: CASSFLGQSNQETQYF
CDR3nt: TGTGCCAGCAGCTTCTTGGGACAGTCTAATCAAGAGACCCAGTACTTC

j_gene: TRBJ2-1
v_gene: TRBV4-1
abundance: -
d_gene: TRBD2
CDR3aa: CASSRVTSGVYNEQFF
CDR3nt: TGCGCCAGCAGCCGGGTAACTAGCGGGGTATACAATGAGCAGTTCTTC

j_gene: TRBJ2-3
v_gene: TRBV30
abundance: -
d_gene: -
CDR3aa: CASMGTDTQYF
CDR3nt: TGTGCATCCATGGGAACAGATACGCAGTATTTT

j_gene: TRBJ2-1
v_gene: TRBV4-2
abundance: -
d_gene: -
CDR3aa: CASSPQDQRTAYNEQFF
CDR3nt: TGTGCCAGCAGCCCCCAAGATCAAAGGACAGCTTACAATGAGCAGTTCTTC

j_gene: TRBJ2-3
v_gene: TRBV24-1
abundance: -
d_gene: -
CDR3aa: CATSDGGYTDTQYF
CDR3nt: TGTGCCACCAGTGATGGTGGCTATACAGATACGCAGTATTTT

j_gene: TRBJ1-1
v_gene: TRBV19
abundance: -
d_gene: -
CDR3aa: CASRKIGQMNTEAFF
CDR3nt: TGTGCCAGTAGGAAGATTGGACAAATGAACACTGAAGCTTTCTTT

j_gene: TRBJ2-7
v_gene: TRBV14
abundance: -
d_gene: -
CDR3aa: CASSQAHEQYF
CDR3nt: TGTGCCAGCAGCCAAGCCCACGAGCAGTACTTC

j_gene: TRBJ2-3
v_gene: TRBV13
abundance: -
d_gene: -
CDR3aa: CASSLETTEADTQYF
CDR3nt: TGTGCCAGCAGCTTAGAGACTACCGAGGCAGATACGCAGTATTTT

j_gene: TRBJ2-7
v_gene: TRBV6-1
abundance: few
d_gene: TRBD2
CDR3aa: CASSELAGGFEQYF
CDR3nt: TGTGCCAGCAGTGAACTAGCGGGAGGATTCGAGCAGTACTTC

j_gene: TRBJ2-7
v_gene: TRBV19
abundance: -
d_gene: TRBD2
CDR3aa: CASSILAGAYEQYF
CDR3nt: TGTGCCAGTAGTATACTAGCGGGAGCCTACGAGCAGTACTTC

j_gene: TRBJ2-3
v_gene: TRBV5-1
abundance: -
d_gene: -
CDR3aa: CASSFGQSGTDTQYF
CDR3nt: TGCGCCAGCAGCTTCGGACAGAGTGGCACAGATACGCAGTATTTT

j_gene: TRBJ2-4
v_gene: TRBV29-1
abundance: -
d_gene: TRBD1
CDR3aa: CSVGPKDRFRRFWYF
CDR3nt: TGCAGCGTTGGCCCCAAGGACAGGTTTCGGAGGTTTTGGTACTTC

j_gene: TRBJ1-6
v_gene: TRBV6-5
abundance: -
d_gene: TRBD1
CDR3aa: CASSTAFTGGSPLHF
CDR3nt: TGTGCCAGCAGCACCGCATTTACAGGGGGTTCACCCCTCCACTTT

j_gene: TRBJ2-7
v_gene: TRBV24-1
abundance: once
d_gene: -
CDR3aa: CATSPREGYEQYF
CDR3nt: TGTGCCACCAGTCCCCGTGAGGGCTACGAGCAGTACTTC

j_gene: TRBJ1-1
v_gene: TRBV11-2
abundance: -
d_gene: -
CDR3aa: CASSLDRYPATEAFF
CDR3nt: TGTGCCAGCAGCTTAGACAGGTACCCGGCCACTGAAGCTTTCTTT

j_gene: TRBJ1-2
v_gene: TRBV19
abundance: few
d_gene: -
CDR3aa: CASGPYGYTF
CDR3nt: TGTGCCAGTGGTCCCTATGGCTACACCTTC

j_gene: TRBJ1-2
v_gene: TRBV27
abundance: -
d_gene: -
CDR3aa: CASSFNENYGYTF
CDR3nt: TGTGCCAGCAGTTTTAACGAGAACTATGGCTACACCTTC

j_gene: TRBJ1-5
v_gene: TRBV3-1/TRBV3-2
abundance: -
d_gene: -
CDR3aa: CASSQDPGGVGQPQHF
CDR3nt: TGTGCCAGCAGCCAAGATCCCGGGGGTGTAGGGCAGCCCCAGCATTTT

j_gene: TRBJ1-2
v_gene: TRBV24-1
abundance: -
d_gene: -
CDR3aa: CATSALDGYTF
CDR3nt: TGTGCCACCAGTGCCTTGGATGGCTACACCTTC

j_gene: TRBJ2-2
v_gene: TRBV4-2
abundance: -
d_gene: -
CDR3aa: CASSQDLAGGGWTGELFF
CDR3nt: TGTGCCAGCAGCCAAGATCTAGCCGGGGGTGGGTGGACCGGGGAGCTGTTTTTT

j_gene: TRBJ1-1
v_gene: TRBV19
abundance: -
d_gene: -
CDR3aa: CASHPSLMNTEAFF
CDR3nt: TGTGCCAGCCACCCCTCCCTTATGAACACTGAAGCTTTCTTT

j_gene: TRBJ2-3
v_gene: TRBV5-4
abundance: -
d_gene: TRBD2
CDR3aa: CASSLTSGRAFTQYF
CDR3nt: TGTGCCAGCAGCCTAACTAGCGGGAGGGCTTTTACGCAGTATTTT

j_gene: TRBJ2-7
v_gene: TRBV20-1
abundance: -
d_gene: -
CDR3aa: CSASLGSISYEQYF
CDR3nt: TGCAGTGCTAGTTTGGGGAGTATCTCCTACGAGCAGTACTTC

j_gene: TRBJ1-2
v_gene: TRBV28
abundance: -
d_gene: TRBD1
CDR3aa: CAITDRGKGANYGYTF
CDR3nt: TGTGCCATAACGGACAGGGGGAAAGGAGCTAACTATGGCTACACCTTC

j_gene: TRBJ2-5
v_gene: TRBV29-1
abundance: -
d_gene: TRBD2
CDR3aa: CSVARQLAGVQETQYF
CDR3nt: TGCAGCGTTGCCCGGCAACTAGCGGGGGTCCAAGAGACCCAGTACTTC

j_gene: TRBJ1-5
v_gene: TRBV19
abundance: -
d_gene: -
CDR3aa: CASNWEGLAGPQHF
CDR3nt: TGTGCCAGTAATTGGGAGGGGCTAGCTGGGCCCCAGCATTTT